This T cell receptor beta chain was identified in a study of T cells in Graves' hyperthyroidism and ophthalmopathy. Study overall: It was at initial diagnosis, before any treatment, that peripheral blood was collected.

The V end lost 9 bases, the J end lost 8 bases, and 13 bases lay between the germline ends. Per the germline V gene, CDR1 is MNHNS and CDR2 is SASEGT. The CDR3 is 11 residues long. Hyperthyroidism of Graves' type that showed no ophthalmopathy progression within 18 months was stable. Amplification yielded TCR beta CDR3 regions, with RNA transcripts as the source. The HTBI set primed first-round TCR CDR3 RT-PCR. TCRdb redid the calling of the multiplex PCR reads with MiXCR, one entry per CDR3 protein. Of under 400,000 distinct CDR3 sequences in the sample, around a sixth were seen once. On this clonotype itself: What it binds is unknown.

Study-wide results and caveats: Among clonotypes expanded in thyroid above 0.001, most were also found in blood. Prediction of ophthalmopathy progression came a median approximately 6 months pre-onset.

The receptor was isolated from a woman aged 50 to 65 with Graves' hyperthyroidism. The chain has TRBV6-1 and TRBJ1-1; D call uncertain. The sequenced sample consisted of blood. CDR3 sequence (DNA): TGTGCCAGTTCAGCCCTTGGGGAAGCTTTCTTT. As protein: CASSALGEAFF.